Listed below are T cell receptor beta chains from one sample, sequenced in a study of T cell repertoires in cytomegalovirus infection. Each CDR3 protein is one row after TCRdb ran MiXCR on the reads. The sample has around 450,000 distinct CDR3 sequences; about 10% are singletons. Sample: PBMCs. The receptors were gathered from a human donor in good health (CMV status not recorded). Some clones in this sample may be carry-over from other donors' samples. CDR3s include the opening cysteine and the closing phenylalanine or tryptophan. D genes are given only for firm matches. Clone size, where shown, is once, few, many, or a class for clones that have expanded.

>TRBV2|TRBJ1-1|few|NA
CASSVEEMNTEAFF
TGTGCCAGCAGTGTCGAGGAGATGAACACTGAAGCTTTCTTT
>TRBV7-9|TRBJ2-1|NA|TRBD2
CASNRGEADEQFF
TGTGCCAGCAACCGGGGGGAGGCGGATGAGCAGTTCTTC
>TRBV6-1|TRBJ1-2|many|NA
CASNSRGSNYGYTF
TGTGCCAGCAACTCACGCGGGTCTAACTATGGCTACACCTTC
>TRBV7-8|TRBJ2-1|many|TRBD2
CASSQGTSGRSNEQFF
TGTGCCAGCAGCCAGGGGACTAGCGGGAGGAGCAATGAGCAGTTCTTC
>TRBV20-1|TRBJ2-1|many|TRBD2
CSAPPGPGLAGGTLNEQFF
TGCAGTGCCCCCCCGGGCCCGGGACTAGCGGGGGGAACTCTCAATGAGCAGTTCTTC
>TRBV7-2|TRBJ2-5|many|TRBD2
CASSLAPAGEETQYF
TGTGCCAGCAGTCTAGCCCCAGCGGGAGAAGAGACCCAGTACTTC
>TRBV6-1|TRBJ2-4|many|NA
CASGRRREKNIQYF
TGTGCCAGCGGCCGCAGGAGGGAGAAAAACATTCAGTACTTC
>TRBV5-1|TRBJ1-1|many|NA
CASSLEGGRTEAFF
TGCGCCAGCAGCTTGGAGGGGGGACGGACCGAAGCTTTCTTT
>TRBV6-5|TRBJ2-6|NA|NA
CASSIQDSGANVLTF
TGTGCCAGCAGCATACAGGACTCTGGGGCCAACGTCCTGACTTTC
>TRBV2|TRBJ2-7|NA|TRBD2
CASRSGLAGGRNEQYF
TGTGCCAGCAGGAGCGGACTAGCGGGGGGGCGTAACGAGCAGTACTTC
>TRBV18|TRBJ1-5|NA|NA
CASSPGAQPQHF
TGTGCCAGCTCACCGGGTGCTCAGCCCCAGCATTTT
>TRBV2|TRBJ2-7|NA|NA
CASSGVAVLSREQYF
TGTGCCAGCAGTGGGGTGGCGGTTTTGTCTCGCGAGCAGTACTTC
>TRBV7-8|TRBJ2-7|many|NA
CASSPREGAQVEQYF
TGTGCCAGCAGCCCCCGGGAGGGGGCGCAGGTCGAGCAGTACTTC
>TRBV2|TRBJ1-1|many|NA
CASSVLEEVGAFF
TGTGCCAGCAGCGTCTTGGAAGAAGTTGGCGCTTTCTTT
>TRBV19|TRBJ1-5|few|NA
CASGGGEEQPQHF
TGTGCCAGTGGCGGGGGGGAAGAGCAGCCCCAGCATTTT
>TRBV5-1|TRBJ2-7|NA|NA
CASSLIPGHEQYF
TGCGCCAGCAGCTTAATCCCAGGGCACGAGCAGTACTTC
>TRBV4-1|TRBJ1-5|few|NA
CASSHLGEGGHQPQHF
TGCGCCAGCAGCCACCTCGGGGAGGGGGGGCATCAGCCCCAGCATTTT
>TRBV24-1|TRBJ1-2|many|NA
CATADSLDYGYTF
TGTGCCACCGCGGACAGTCTTGACTATGGCTACACCTTC
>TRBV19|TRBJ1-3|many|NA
CASTPDGAGNTIYF
TGTGCCAGTACCCCCGACGGAGCCGGAAACACCATATATTTT
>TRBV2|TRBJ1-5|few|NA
CASSEEAVHSNQPQHF
TGTGCCAGCAGTGAAGAGGCAGTTCATAGCAATCAGCCCCAGCATTTT
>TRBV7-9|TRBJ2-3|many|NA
CASSSSRGEWVTDTQYF
TGTGCCAGCAGCTCCAGCAGGGGGGAGTGGGTCACAGATACGCAGTATTTT
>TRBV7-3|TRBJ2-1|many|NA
CASSFGGQTEQFF
TGTGCCAGCAGCTTTGGCGGCCAAACTGAGCAGTTCTTC
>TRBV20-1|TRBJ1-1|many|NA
CSARLTPAAEAFF
TGCAGTGCTAGACTTACACCGGCGGCTGAAGCTTTCTTT
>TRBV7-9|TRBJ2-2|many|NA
CASNPLMNTGELFF
TGTGCCAGCAACCCCCTAATGAACACCGGGGAGCTGTTTTTT
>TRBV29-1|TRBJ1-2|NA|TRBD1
CSVEGTGGANYGYTF
TGCAGCGTAGAGGGGACAGGGGGCGCGAACTATGGCTACACCTTC
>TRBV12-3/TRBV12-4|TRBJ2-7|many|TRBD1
CASSFRDREDEQYF
TGTGCCAGCAGTTTCCGGGACAGGGAGGACGAGCAGTACTTC
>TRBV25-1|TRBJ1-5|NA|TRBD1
CASSEGQADYQPQHF
TGTGCCAGCAGTGAAGGACAGGCCGACTATCAGCCCCAGCATTTT
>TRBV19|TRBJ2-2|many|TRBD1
CASGTVNTGELFF
TGTGCCAGCGGGACAGTAAACACCGGGGAGCTGTTTTTT
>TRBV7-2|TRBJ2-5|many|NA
CASIPGGTGQETQYF
TGTGCCAGCATCCCGGGGGGGACAGGACAAGAGACCCAGTACTTC
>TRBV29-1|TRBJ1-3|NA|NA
CSVSKGGGSGNTIYF
TGCAGCGTTTCAAAGGGGGGGGGCTCTGGAAACACCATATATTTT
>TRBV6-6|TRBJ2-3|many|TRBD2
CASSPRTSGRNTQYF
TGTGCCAGCAGTCCGAGGACTAGCGGGAGGAATACGCAGTATTTT
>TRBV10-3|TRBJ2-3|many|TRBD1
CAISESRQGSDTQYF
TGTGCCATCAGTGAGTCGAGACAGGGGTCAGATACGCAGTATTTT
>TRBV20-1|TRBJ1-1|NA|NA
CSAPRALGGTEAFF
TGCAGTGCCCCCCGGGCCCTGGGTGGAACTGAAGCTTTCTTT
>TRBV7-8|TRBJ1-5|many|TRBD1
CASSSDWGQGSQPQHF
TGTGCCAGCAGCTCCGACTGGGGACAGGGGTCCCAGCCCCAGCATTTT
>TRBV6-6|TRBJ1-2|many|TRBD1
CASSSEQGARGYGYTF
TGTGCCAGCAGCTCGGAACAGGGGGCGCGCGGCTATGGCTACACCTTC
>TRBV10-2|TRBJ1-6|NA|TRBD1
CAIRQGANTLLHF
TGCGCCATCAGACAGGGGGCGAACACGCTCCTCCACTTT
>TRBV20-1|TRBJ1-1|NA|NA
CSATLQGSEAFF
TGCAGTGCCACGCTCCAGGGTTCTGAAGCTTTCTTT
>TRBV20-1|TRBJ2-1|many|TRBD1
CSARQGGGFF
TGCAGTGCTAGACAAGGGGGCGGGTTCTTC
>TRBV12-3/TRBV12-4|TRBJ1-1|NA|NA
CASASRPGSAFF
TGTGCCAGCGCATCCCGACCTGGGTCGGCTTTCTTT
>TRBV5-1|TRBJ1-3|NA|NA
CASSRDTRKGNTIYF
TGCGCCAGCAGCCGGGACACTCGGAAAGGAAACACCATATATTTT
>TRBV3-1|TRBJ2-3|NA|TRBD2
CASSPGLAGADTQYF
TGTGCCAGCAGCCCGGGACTAGCGGGAGCCGATACGCAGTATTTT
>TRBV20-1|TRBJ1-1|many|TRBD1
CSAPPGRGVPEAFF
TGCAGTGCTCCCCCGGGCAGGGGGGTTCCTGAAGCTTTCTTT
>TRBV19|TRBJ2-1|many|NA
CASARFSYNEQFF
TGTGCCAGTGCGAGGTTCTCCTACAATGAGCAGTTCTTC
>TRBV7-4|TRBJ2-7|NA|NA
CASSLVDSGSYEQYF
TGTGCCAGCAGCTTAGTGGACAGCGGTTCCTACGAGCAGTACTTC
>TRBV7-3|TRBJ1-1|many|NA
CASSDNGEEAFF
TGTGCCAGCAGCGATAACGGGGAAGAAGCTTTCTTT
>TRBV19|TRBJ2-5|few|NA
CASSTGRSSQETQYF
TGTGCCAGTAGTACGGGACGGTCTTCTCAAGAGACCCAGTACTTC
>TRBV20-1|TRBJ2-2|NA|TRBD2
CSARSSASGGGTGELFF
TGCAGTGCTAGATCGTCTGCTAGCGGGGGGGGTACCGGGGAGCTGTTTTTT
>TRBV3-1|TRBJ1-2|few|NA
CASSKGGGQSNYGYTF
TGTGCCAGCAGCAAAGGCGGGGGCCAATCTAACTATGGCTACACCTTC
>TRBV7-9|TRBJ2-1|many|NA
CASSLDGSDNEQFF
TGTGCCAGCAGCTTAGACGGGAGCGACAATGAGCAGTTCTTC
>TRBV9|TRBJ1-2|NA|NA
CASSVGGGTRTPLGYTF
TGTGCCAGCAGCGTTGGGGGGGGGACCCGAACGCCATTGGGCTACACCTTC
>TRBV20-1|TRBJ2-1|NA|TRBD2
CSARANSGLAGSCSGNEQFF
TGCAGTGCTAGAGCGAACTCGGGACTAGCGGGGTCTTGTTCGGGCAATGAGCAGTTCTTC
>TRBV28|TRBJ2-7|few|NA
CATEDRAFYEQYF
TGTGCCACCGAGGACAGAGCCTTCTACGAGCAGTACTTC
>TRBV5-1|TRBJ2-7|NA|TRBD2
CASSPASGWFYEQYF
TGCGCCAGCAGCCCCGCTAGCGGGTGGTTTTACGAGCAGTACTTC
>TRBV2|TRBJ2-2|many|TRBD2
CASSGAGGSTGELFF
TGTGCCAGCAGTGGTGCGGGAGGTAGCACCGGGGAGCTGTTTTTT
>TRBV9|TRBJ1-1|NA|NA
CATSRLGRDTEAFF
TGTGCCACCTCCCGACTCGGACGGGACACTGAAGCTTTCTTT
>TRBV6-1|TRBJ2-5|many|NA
CASRGAMNQETQYF
TGTGCCAGCAGGGGAGCGATGAACCAAGAGACCCAGTACTTC
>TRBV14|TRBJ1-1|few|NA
CASSPYVEAFF
TGTGCCAGCAGCCCGTACGTTGAAGCTTTCTTT
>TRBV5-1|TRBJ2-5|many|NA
CASSLGTIRETQYF
TGCGCCAGCAGCCTCGGGACCATCCGGGAGACCCAGTACTTC
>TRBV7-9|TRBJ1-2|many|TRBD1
CASSPTGVGYTF
TGTGCCAGCAGCCCTACAGGGGTTGGCTACACCTTC